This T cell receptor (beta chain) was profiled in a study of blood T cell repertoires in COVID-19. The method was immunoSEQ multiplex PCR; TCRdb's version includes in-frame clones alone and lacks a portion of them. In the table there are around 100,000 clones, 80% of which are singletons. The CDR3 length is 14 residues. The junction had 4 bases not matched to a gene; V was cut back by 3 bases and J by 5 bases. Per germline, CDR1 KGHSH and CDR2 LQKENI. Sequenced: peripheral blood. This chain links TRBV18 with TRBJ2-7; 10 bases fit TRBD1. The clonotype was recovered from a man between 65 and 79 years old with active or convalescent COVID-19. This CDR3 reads CASSPPGQGHEQYF. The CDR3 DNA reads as TGTGCCAGCTCACCGCCGGGACAGGGGCACGAGCAGTACTTC.